What follows are 21 T cell receptor beta chains derived from one specimen sequenced in a study of a mutant IDH1 vaccine in newly diagnosed glioma listed by TCRdb under 2021. The library relied on the immunoSEQ multiplex PCR assay. Not all clones reach the TCRdb copy of this immuneACCESS table, which keeps in-frame sequences only. Checked studies attribute under half of the gap to unresolved V genes and leave the rest unexplained. A total of some 38,000 clones appear in this sample, approximately 80% of them only once. More than 5.5% of the sample rests with the top ten. Interpreted using the paper, the time point label stands for: week 5, during vaccination. A 20-mer mutant IDH1 peptide at 300 micrograms in Montanide made up each vaccine dose, which was injected subcutaneously together with topical imiquimod. Antigens of these TCRs are unknown. The sample consisted of PBMCs, taken from a glioma patient whose treatment included an IDH1 peptide vaccine. These receptors came from a man between 40 and 49 years old with glioma.

This chain joins TRBV6-1 and TRBJ1-2; TRBD1 might be the D (5 bases). The length of the CDR3 is 15 residues. Trimming shortened V by 1 base and J by 3 bases, and 12 bases separated the two germline ends. CDR1 MNHNS and CDR2 SASEGT come from the germline V gene. The CDR3 DNA reads TGTGCCAGCAGTGAAGATGGCAGGGCGGACTATGGCTACACCTTC. Protein product: CASSEDGRADYGYTF.

The chain employs TRBV15 and TRBJ1-1; D perhaps matches TRBD1 (5 bases). V was trimmed by 6 bases and J by 1 base, leaving 9 bases between them. The CDR3 spans 13 residues. Germline CDR1 is LNHNV and CDR2 is YYDKDF (reference sequence). The CDR3 DNA reads TGTGCCACCAGTCGGCAGGGGAACACTGAAGCTTTCTTT. This translates into CATSRQGNTEAFF. The full variable domain, rest sourced from reference TRBV15 and TRBJ1-1, is DAMVIQNPRYQVTQFGKPVTLSCSQTLNHNVMYWYQQKSSQAPKLLFHYYDKDFNNEADTPDNFQSRRPNTSFCFLDIRSPGLGDTAMYLCATSRQGNTEAFFGQGTRLTVV.

The V and J genes are TRBV6-4 and TRBJ1-1; 8 bases agree with TRBD1. The trim removed 6 bases at V and 11 bases at J, leaving 14 bases unmatched. The CDR3 extends over 14 amino acids. The germline gives CDR1 MRHNA, CDR2 SNTAGT. Written as DNA, the CDR3 is TGTGCCAGCAGCCTAACCGGGACAGGCGCGGACGCTTTCTTT. This gives the protein CASSLTGTGADAFF.

The chain joins TRBV25-1 to TRBJ1-1; tentatively, D is TRBD1 (5 bases). The CDR3 covers 14 residues. V gave up 2 bases and J gave up 5 bases, with 12 bases separating them. CDR1 MGHDK and CDR2 SYGVNS come from the germline V gene. CDR3 bases: TGTGCCAGCAGTGAAATCAGGGATGGGACTGAAGCTTTCTTT. Translated: CASSEIRDGTEAFF.

V gene TRBV29-1 combines with J gene TRBJ2-3; D is tentatively TRBD1 or TRBD2 (5 bases each). The CDR3 extends over 15 amino acids. The ends were cut back, 0 bases at V and 2 bases at J, with 12 bases in the middle. Germline-derived CDR1 and CDR2 are SQVTM and ANQGSEA. The DNA of the CDR3 is TGCAGCGTTGAAGATAATCTGGGGACCACAGATACGCAGTATTTT. It specifies CSVEDNLGTTDTQYF.

The CDR3 nucleotides are TGTGCCAGCAGTGACACGAATATGGACTATGGCTACACCTTC. Its translation is CASSDTNMDYGYTF. V usage is TRBV28 and J usage is TRBJ1-2; D is unclear. The CDR3 sequence is 14 residues long. The germline V and J ends were trimmed by 5 bases and 3 bases, with 13 bases remaining between them. CDR1 and CDR2 from the germline V gene are MDHEN and SYDVKM.

V gene TRBV30 combines with J gene TRBJ1-3; a possible D gene is TRBD1 (5 bases). Per the germline V gene, CDR1 is GTSNPN and CDR2 is SVGIG (reference sequence). Trimming left V 4 bases short and J 2 bases short, with 12 bases between. The CDR3 runs 14 residues. The CDR3 reads CAWKGAGAGNTIYF. Here the CDR3 DNA reads TGTGCCTGGAAAGGGGCAGGAGCTGGAAACACCATATATTTT.

CDR3 sequence (DNA): TGTGCCAGCAAACAGAACACTGAAGCTTTCTTT. Protein sequence: CASKQNTEAFF. The chain is built from TRBV6-5 and TRBJ1-1; D gene unclear. The CDR3 has 11 amino acids. V was shortened by 7 bases and J by 1 base, with 4 bases between the two germline ends. The germline gives CDR1 MNHEY, CDR2 SVGAGI.

Written as DNA, the CDR3 is TGTGCTAGTGGTTTGGACACCCGGGTTTCCTACGAGCAGTACTTC. Its translation: CASGLDTRVSYEQYF. The chain uses TRBV12-5 and TRBJ2-7; D is unresolved. This CDR3 contains 15 residues. Between the trimmed V and J ends, which lost 1 base and 1 base, there was a span of 11 bases. Germline V lookup: CDR1 LGHNT, CDR2 FRNRAP.

This clone has more than one count but fewer than ten. As DNA, the CDR3 is TGTGCCATCAGTCCGGGACAGAACTACGAGCAGTACTTC. Its protein product is CAISPGQNYEQYF. The chain uses TRBV10-3 and TRBJ2-7, with 7 bases that match TRBD1. V was clipped by 5 bases and J by 3 bases; unmatched bases: 4. The CDR3 has 13 amino acids. Germline CDR1 ENHRY, CDR2 SYGVKD.

This clone was detected only a few times. The chain joins TRBV29-1 to TRBJ2-5; possibly TRBD2 for D (5 bases). The germline V and J ends were trimmed by 6 bases and 3 bases, with 11 bases remaining between them. The CDR3 spans 12 residues. CDR1 and CDR2 (germline): SQVTM, ANQGSEA. CDR3 nucleotides: TGCAGCGTAAACGAGGGAGAAGAGACCCAGTACTTC. Encoded protein: CSVNEGEETQYF.

The sample holds one count of this clone. V gene TRBV29-1 combines with J gene TRBJ1-3; 7 bases agree with TRBD1. CDR1 SQVTM and CDR2 ANQGSEA come from the germline V gene. The J segment lost 0 bases and the V segment lost 7 bases, leaving 6 bases of the junction unmatched. This CDR3 has 14 amino acids. The CDR3 nucleotides are TGCAGCGCTATGGGACAGACCTCTGGAAACACCATATATTTT. It codes for CSAMGQTSGNTIYF.

This clone was picked up one time. The chain recombines TRBV7-8 with TRBJ2-7; TRBD1 or TRBD2 may be the D gene (7 bases each). Germline CDR1 SGHVS, CDR2 FQNEAQ. The CDR3 has 15 amino acids. V was trimmed by 1 base and J by 9 bases, leaving 19 bases between them. CDR3 in amino acids: CASSLDAGGGSGQYF. CDR3 nucleotides: TGTGCCAGCAGCTTAGATGCAGGGGGGGGTTCCGGGCAGTACTTC.

V and J are TRBV9 and TRBJ1-1, with 10 positions matching TRBD1. Germline V gene lookup returns CDR1 SGDLS and CDR2 YYNGEE. V dropped 0 bases and J dropped 4; count of bases not matched to a gene: 3. This CDR3 is 15 amino acids long. Here the CDR3 reads CASSVGWDRGTEAFF. For the CDR3, the DNA is TGTGCCAGCAGCGTAGGGTGGGACAGGGGCACTGAAGCTTTCTTT.

This clone was observed a handful of times. The rearrangement links TRBV7-8 to TRBJ2-1; 9 nucleotides align to TRBD2. Germline V gene sequence: CDR1 SGHVS, CDR2 FQNEAQ. J was trimmed by 8 bases and V by 5 bases; bases with no gene match: 7. This CDR3 spans 14 amino acids. The CDR3 loop is CASSNRLAGDEQFF. The CDR3 DNA follows: TGTGCCAGCAGCAACAGGTTAGCGGGGGATGAGCAGTTCTTC.

J is TRBJ2-7 and V is TRBV2; TRBD1 matches at 8 bases. The trim removed 4 bases at V and 6 bases at J, leaving 5 bases unmatched. The CDR3 covers 13 residues. Per germline, CDR1 SNHLY and CDR2 FYNNEI. The CDR3 DNA is TGTGCCAGCAGTGGGACAGGGCGATTCGAGCAGTACTTC. It codes for CASSGTGRFEQYF.

The rearrangement uses TRBV5-1 and TRBJ2-2, with 9 bases that match TRBD1. Per the germline V gene, CDR1 is SGHRS and CDR2 is YFSETQ. V gave up 6 bases and J gave up 4 bases; unmatched junction bases: 7. The CDR3 sequence is 15 residues long. The CDR3 nucleotides read TGCGCCAGCACTACAGGGGGCGCCGGCACCGGGGAGCTGTTTTTT. It is translated as CASTTGGAGTGELFF.

This sequence joins TRBV30 and TRBJ1-6; TRBD1 aligns across 8 bases. The CDR3 runs to 16 residues. With V trimmed by 1 base and J by 0 bases, 2 bases remained unmatched. Germline values: CDR1 GTSNPN, CDR2 SVGIG (reference sequence). CDR3 DNA: TGTGCCTGGAGTGGGACAGGGAGCTCCTATAATTCACCCCTCCACTTT. Translating it yields CAWSGTGSSYNSPLHF.

This CDR3 is CASSPGQGAMNQPQHF. The CDR3 bases are TGCGCCAGCAGCCCGGGACAGGGGGCGATGAATCAGCCCCAGCATTTT. The chain has TRBV5-1 and TRBJ1-5; 12 bases fit TRBD1. V lost 4 bases and J lost 4; bases outside the gene matches: 6. CDR3 length: 16 residues. The germline V gene has CDR1 SGHRS and CDR2 YFSETQ.

This chain connects TRBV6-6 to TRBJ1-2, with a tentative D call TRBD1 (5 bases). The CDR3 extends over 11 amino acids. CDR1 MNHNY and CDR2 SVGAGI come from the germline V gene (reference sequence). The germline V and J ends were trimmed by 8 bases and 6 bases, with 10 bases remaining between them. The CDR3 sequence is CASQGRHGYTF. CDR3 coding DNA: TGTGCCAGCCAGGGTAGGCATGGCTACACCTTC.

V and J are TRBV5-1 and TRBJ1-1; D gene unclear. V dropped 4 bases and J dropped 0 bases, with 19 bases sitting between them. CDR1 and CDR2 (germline): SGHRS, YFSETQ. CDR3 size: 17 residues. The CDR3 nucleotides read TGCGCCAGCAGCCCAGCCGTTAATCCTGAATTGAACACTGAAGCTTTCTTT. It yields the protein CASSPAVNPELNTEAFF. Full variable domain (remainder filled in from reference TRBV5-1 and TRBJ1-1): KAGVTQTPRYLIKTRGQQVTLSCSPISGHRSVSWYQQTPGQGLQFLFEYFSETQRNKGNFPGRFSGRQFSNSRSEMNVSTLELGDSALYLCASSPAVNPELNTEAFFGQGTRLTVV.